The next 14 T cell receptor beta chains were all read from a single sample in a study of cytomegalovirus exposure and HLA in healthy donors. Vbeta (60) and Jbeta (13) primers were used in the PCR. The data were produced by immunoSEQ multiplex PCR, yet TCRdb's version contains in-frame clones alone and is incomplete. The sample has under 95,000 clones, around 77% seen once. The specimen was PBMCs. Source of these receptors: a boy younger than 18 in good health and CMV-seronegative.

This clone was found once. The chain links TRBV4-3 to TRBJ2-7; D might be TRBD1 (6 bases). Trimming stripped 0 bases from V and 2 bases from J, with 14 bases between. CDR3 length: 16 amino acids. Germline CDR1 and CDR2: LGHNA and YSLEER. The CDR3 DNA is TGCGCCAGCAGCCAAGATCGGGTTGGGGGCCCCTACGAGCAGTACTTC. Translating it yields CASSQDRVGGPYEQYF.

CDR3 amino acids: CAWYTPGRSTEAFF. As DNA, the CDR3 is TGTGCCTGGTATACTCCGGGTAGGAGCACTGAAGCTTTCTTT. This chain uses TRBV30 with TRBJ1-1; D remains unclear. V lost 5 bases to trimming and J lost 4 bases, with 17 bases between them. Germline V gene sequence: CDR1 GTSNPN, CDR2 SVGIG (reference sequence). There are 14 residues in the CDR3.

The chain uses TRBV27 and TRBJ1-1, with D perhaps matching TRBD1 (6 bases). CDR1 and CDR2 from the germline V gene are MNHEY and SMNVEV (reference sequence). V lost 3 bases and J lost 4, with 9 bases in between. CDR3 length: 13 residues. The CDR3 DNA reads as TGTGCCAGCAGTTTGCTAGGGGGCACTGAAGCTTTCTTT. Translated: CASSLLGGTEAFF.

The chain recombines TRBV7-9 with TRBJ1-3; no clear D gene. Germline loops: CDR1 SEHNR, CDR2 FQNEAQ (reference sequence). The CDR3 contains 14 residues. Trimming shortened V by 3 bases and J by 2 bases, and 8 bases separated the two germline ends. CDR3 loop: CASSFLSPGNTIYF. The CDR3 coding sequence is TGTGCCAGCAGCTTTCTCTCCCCTGGAAACACCATATATTTT.

The chain uses TRBV19 and TRBJ1-5; 9 positions agree with TRBD1. The germline V gene has CDR1 LNHDA and CDR2 SQIVND (reference sequence). Trimming cost V 7 bases and J 7 bases; bases outside gene matches: 5. CDR3 length equals 13 residues. The CDR3 region is CASNRGLGQPQHF. CDR3 DNA sequence: TGTGCCAGTAACAGGGGGCTAGGCCAGCCCCAGCATTTT.

The chain recombines TRBV5-1 with TRBJ2-5; D is undetermined. Trimming shortened V by 0 bases and J by 1 base, and 10 bases separated the two germline ends. CDR1 is SGHRS, CDR2 YFSETQ, per germline. This CDR3 has 15 residues. The CDR3: CASSLGPRIQETQYF. The CDR3 coding sequence is TGCGCCAGCAGCTTGGGTCCGAGGATCCAAGAGACCCAGTACTTC.

V and J are TRBV4-1 and TRBJ2-7; a weak D match, TRBD2 (6 bases). V was clipped by 1 base and J by 2 bases, with 15 bases between them. The CDR3 extends over 16 amino acids. Germline assignment: CDR1 MGHRA and CDR2 YSYEKL. Here the CDR3 DNA reads TGCGCCAGCAGCCAAGTATATAGCGGATTTACCTACGAGCAGTACTTC. Its protein is CASSQVYSGFTYEQYF.

The chain couples TRBV18 to TRBJ1-1; TRBD1 might be the D (5 bases). This CDR3 is 14 amino acids long. CDR1 and CDR2 from the germline V gene are KGHSH and LQKENI. V was cut by 5 bases and J by 4 bases, with 14 bases left in between. Here the CDR3 reads CASSAQESGTEAFF. The CDR3 DNA is TGTGCCAGCTCAGCACAGGAGTCGGGCACTGAAGCTTTCTTT. Variable domain in full (rest from reference TRBV18 and TRBJ1-1): NAGVMQNPRHLVRRRGQEARLRCSPMKGHSHVYWYRQLPEEGLKFMVYLQKENIIDESGMPKERFSAEFPKEGPSILRIQQVVRGDSAAYFCASSAQESGTEAFFGQGTRLTVV.

The chain recombines TRBV5-1 with TRBJ2-7; 8 bases are shared with TRBD1. Trimming cost V 0 bases and J 2 bases; bases outside gene matches: 1. The CDR3 has 14 amino acids. Germline V CDR1 and CDR2: SGHRS, YFSETQ. The DNA for the CDR3 is TGCGCCAGCAGCTTGGGGACAGGGCCCTACGAGCAGTACTTC. Translation gives CASSLGTGPYEQYF. Full variable domain (rest looked up from reference TRBV5-1 and TRBJ2-7): KAGVTQTPRYLIKTRGQQVTLSCSPISGHRSVSWYQQTPGQGLQFLFEYFSETQRNKGNFPGRFSGRQFSNSRSEMNVSTLELGDSALYLCASSLGTGPYEQYFGPGTRLTVT.

The chain links TRBV7-8 to TRBJ2-2, with a tentative D call TRBD1 (6 bases). Per the germline V gene, CDR1 is SGHVS and CDR2 is FQNEAQ. Trimming took 2 bases from V and 6 from J, leaving 19 bases between them. The CDR3 runs to 17 residues. The CDR3 is CASSLRIARGSPGELFF. The CDR3 region has the DNA TGTGCCAGCAGCTTAAGAATTGCCAGGGGATCTCCCGGGGAGCTGTTTTTT.

The rearrangement links TRBV27 to TRBJ2-7, with no clear D. CDR3 length: 13 residues. V gave up 6 bases and J gave up 3 bases, with 12 bases separating them. The germline CDR1 and CDR2 sequences are MNHEY and SMNVEV (reference sequence). This chain's CDR3 is CASSHGSRYEQYF. The CDR3, as DNA: TGTGCCAGCAGCCACGGGTCCCGCTACGAGCAGTACTTC.

The chain carries TRBV4-3 and TRBJ1-3, with TRBD1 matching 8 bases. The CDR3 runs 16 residues. The trim removed 1 base at V and 2 bases at J, leaving 4 bases unmatched. CDR1 and CDR2 from the germline V gene are LGHNA and YSLEER. The CDR3 sequence: CASSQARGHAGNTIYF. CDR3 bases: TGCGCCAGCAGCCAAGCCAGGGGGCATGCTGGAAACACCATATATTTT.

The V call is TRBV19, the J call TRBJ1-5, with a possible D match to TRBD1 (6 bases). V lost 3 bases and J 6 bases, leaving 18 bases between the germline ends. Germline loops: CDR1 LNHDA, CDR2 SQIVND (reference sequence). The CDR3 extends over 16 amino acids. The CDR3 reads CASSMGSGGGGQPQHF. DNA for the CDR3: TGTGCCAGTAGTATGGGTAGCGGGGGAGGGGGTCAGCCCCAGCATTTT. The full variable domain, with the rest looked up from reference TRBV19 and TRBJ1-5, is DGGITQSPKYLFRKEGQNVTLSCEQNLNHDAMYWYRQDPGQGLRLIYYSQIVNDFQKGDIAEGYSVSREKKESFPLTVTSAQKNPTAFYLCASSMGSGGGGQPQHFGDGTRLSIL.

This clone was counted a single time. V and J are TRBV6-6 and TRBJ2-7; TRBD1 agrees at 9 bases. The CDR3 covers 14 residues. J lost 3 bases, V lost 5 bases, and 5 bases had no gene match. Germline V gives CDR1 MNHNY, CDR2 SVGAGI (reference sequence). The CDR3 loop is CASSIQGASYEQYF. The CDR3 DNA follows: TGTGCCAGCAGTATACAGGGGGCTAGCTACGAGCAGTACTTC.